This T cell receptor beta chain emerged from a study of blood T cells in healthy people across ages. Study outcomes and limitations: With age, beta diversity per million T cells declined roughly linearly, significantly by about 37. Shifts in expanded clonotypes may have been confounded by donor CMV status, which was unknown.

V lost 3 bases and J lost 3, with 17 bases in between. CDR1 is SGHDN and CDR2 is FVKESK in the germline V gene. The CDR3 is 17 amino acids. A second PCR of about 7 to 12 cycles used a sample-barcoded 5' primer and a J-beta primer mix. Carrying 12 random nucleotides, a template-switch adaptor labeled each individual cDNA molecule. TCRdb processed the 5' RACE reads anew with MiXCR; each CDR3 protein has one entry. The table has about a million distinct CDR3 sequences, around two fifths seen once. Aged about 6 to 90, donors were systemically healthy Caucasians from Russia. Notes on this clonotype: What it binds is unknown.

The material sequenced was blood. This sequence originates from a young man in good health. The chain joins TRBV14 to TRBJ1-4; D is undetermined. DNA for the CDR3: TGTGCCAGCAGCCACGCCCCTCTTCGGAGTTCTAATGAAAAACTGTTTTTT. It yields the protein CASSHAPLRSSNEKLFF.